The 23 T cell receptor beta chains reported below all come from one sample, sequenced in a study of blood T cell repertoires in COVID-19. TCRdb's table, derived via immunoSEQ multiplex PCR, lists solely in-frame clones and lacks some. The repertoire holds about 270,000 clones, with more than 70% as singletons. Sequenced sample: peripheral blood. These receptor sequences come from a woman between 18 and 29 years old with acute or convalescent COVID-19.

This clone was observed a single time. The chain joins TRBV12-3 or TRBV12-4 to TRBJ2-5, with 9 bases fitting TRBD2. This CDR3 is 13 amino acids long. J was trimmed by 5 bases and V by 6 bases; bases with no gene match: 4. CDR3 region: CASSRSGSETQYF. The CDR3 nucleotides read TGTGCCAGCAGCCGTAGCGGGAGTGAGACCCAGTACTTC.

This sequence joins TRBV7-8 and TRBJ1-5, with 8 bases aligning to TRBD1. The CDR3 runs 15 residues. Germline V gene data show CDR1 as SGHVS and CDR2 as FQNEAQ. With 1 base clipped from V and 3 bases from J, the junction kept 2 bases outside the gene matches. CDR3 nucleotide sequence: TGTGCCAGCAGCTTAGACAGGGGGGCCAATCAGCCCCAGCATTTT. Translated: CASSLDRGANQPQHF.

The count of this clone is one. The V call is TRBV27, the J call TRBJ2-7, with 7 bases matching TRBD2. The CDR3 consists of 18 residues. Germline CDR1 and CDR2: MNHEY and SMNVEV (reference sequence). Trimming cost V 2 bases and J 0 bases; bases outside gene matches: 13. The CDR3 protein is CASSLIFPGAGDSYEQYF. The CDR3 region has the DNA TGTGCCAGCAGTTTAATCTTCCCTGGGGCGGGAGACTCCTACGAGCAGTACTTC.

This clone was found once. The rearrangement uses TRBV14 and TRBJ2-7; D is possibly TRBD2 (5 bases). The CDR3 runs to 15 residues. From germline, CDR1 is SGHDN and CDR2 FVKESK. Trimming removed 4 bases from V and 3 bases from J, with 16 bases in between. CDR3 in DNA: TGTGCCAGCAGCCCGTCTCCGGGAAAGGGCTACGAGCAGTACTTC. Translation: CASSPSPGKGYEQYF.

The chain recombines TRBV15 with TRBJ2-2; TRBD1 agrees at 11 bases. The CDR3 runs to 16 residues. Germline V lookup: CDR1 LNHNV, CDR2 YYDKDF (reference sequence). Trimming cost V 7 bases and J 1 base; bases outside gene matches: 5. CDR3 nucleotides: TGTGCCACCAAAACCGGGACAGGGGGGAACACCGGGGAGCTGTTTTTT. Translated, it gives CATKTGTGGNTGELFF.

The V gene is TRBV7-9, the J gene TRBJ2-3; TRBD1 is a possible D gene (5 bases). Trimming left V 5 bases short and J 6 bases short, with 15 bases between. Germline lookup yields CDR1 SEHNR and CDR2 FQNEAQ (reference sequence). The CDR3 has 14 residues. The CDR3 DNA reads TGTGCCAGCAGCCCCAGGATGGACACGGATACGCAGTATTTT. Translated, it gives CASSPRMDTDTQYF.

The chain uses TRBV18 and TRBJ1-6; 9 bases fit TRBD1. The length of the CDR3 is 15 residues. The J segment lost 3 bases and the V segment lost 5 bases, leaving 2 bases of the junction unmatched. The germline V gene has CDR1 KGHSH and CDR2 LQKENI. The CDR3 sequence is CASSGTGNYNSPLHF. CDR3 nucleotide sequence: TGTGCCAGCTCAGGGACAGGGAACTATAATTCACCCCTCCACTTT.

The gene calls are TRBV5-6 and TRBJ2-7; TRBD2 agrees at 13 bases. Germline V CDR1 and CDR2: SGHDT, YYEEEE. The V gene end was trimmed by 1 base and the J gene end by 4 bases; junction bases not matched to a gene: 2. The CDR3 sequence is 15 residues long. The CDR3 region is CASSLRLAGGYEQYF. The DNA of the CDR3 is TGTGCCAGCAGCTTGAGACTAGCGGGAGGTTACGAGCAGTACTTC.

The genes are TRBV30 and TRBJ2-2; the D gene is possibly TRBD2 (6 bases). This CDR3 is built from 15 residues. The V gene's germline CDR1 is GTSNPN and CDR2 SVGIG (reference sequence). Trimming took off 4 bases at V and 0 bases at J, with 12 bases between the two ends. The CDR3 loop is CAWTLGLTNTGELFF. The CDR3 DNA reads TGTGCCTGGACCTTGGGACTTACGAACACCGGGGAGCTGTTTTTT.

The gene calls are TRBV27 and TRBJ1-4; maybe TRBD1 (5 bases). There are 16 residues in the CDR3. Germline V gene lookup returns CDR1 MNHEY and CDR2 SMNVEV (reference sequence). V was clipped by 0 bases and J by 2 bases, with 10 bases between them. CDR3 sequence reads: CASSLSPGGTNEKLFF. In DNA, the CDR3 is TGTGCCAGCAGTTTATCGCCTGGGGGGACTAATGAAAAACTGTTTTTT.

The chain links TRBV19 to TRBJ1-3; D not resolved. The CDR3 consists of 14 residues. Germline V lookup: CDR1 LNHDA, CDR2 SQIVND (reference sequence). The V end lost 7 bases, the J end lost 0 bases, and 10 bases lay between the germline ends. The chain's CDR3 is CASTVMSSGNTIYF. DNA of the CDR3: TGTGCCAGTACCGTAATGAGCTCTGGAAACACCATATATTTT.

This clone was picked up many times. The chain is built from TRBV5-1 and TRBJ2-5; 7 nucleotides match TRBD2. J was trimmed by 5 bases and V by 3 bases; bases with no gene match: 7. There are 14 residues in the CDR3. Germline CDR1 SGHRS, CDR2 YFSETQ. CDR3 nucleotides: TGCGCCAGCAGCTCTCAGACTAGCTGGGAGACCCAGTACTTC. This translates into CASSSQTSWETQYF.

In this sample, this clone turned up once. CDR3 DNA sequence: TGTGCCCACGGACAGGGGTTACCACCCCTCCACTTT. Protein: CAHGQGLPPLHF. V is TRBV30 and J is TRBJ1-6; 9 bases agree with TRBD1. The V gene end was trimmed by 8 bases and the J gene end by 11 bases; junction bases not matched to a gene: 7. This CDR3 has 12 amino acids. CDR1 is GTSNPN, CDR2 SVGIG, per germline (reference sequence).

The chain combines TRBV10-3 with TRBJ1-5; no clear D gene. Trimming took off 1 base at V and 3 bases at J, with 10 bases between the two ends. Germline CDR1 and CDR2: ENHRY and SYGVKD. The CDR3 is 15 amino acids. CDR3 in DNA: TGTGCCATCAGTGAGTTCGGAGACCCCAATCAGCCCCAGCATTTT. Its protein product is CAISEFGDPNQPQHF.

This clone was observed once. This chain joins TRBV18 and TRBJ1-2; 9 bases agree with TRBD1. V trimming: 4 bases; J trimming: 8 bases; junction bases outside the gene matches: 14. CDR1 and CDR2 (germline): KGHSH, LQKENI. This CDR3 comprises 16 residues. DNA for the CDR3: TGTGCCAGCTCACAGATACCGGGACAGGGTTACGGAGGCTACACCTTC. This sequence encodes CASSQIPGQGYGGYTF.

The chain recombines TRBV24-1 with TRBJ1-1; D gene unclear. CDR3 length: 10 amino acids. V was trimmed by 12 bases and J by 11 bases, leaving 15 bases between them. CDR1 KGHDR and CDR2 SFDVKD come from the germline V gene. CDR3 loop: CALIKCLAFF. CDR3 sequence (DNA): TGTGCCCTAATAAAATGCTTGGCTTTCTTT.

The chain combines TRBV24-1 with TRBJ2-3; 9 bases match TRBD2. Germline V gene sequence: CDR1 KGHDR, CDR2 SFDVKD. V dropped 4 bases and J dropped 2; count of bases not matched to a gene: 6. The CDR3 consists of 16 residues. CDR3 residues: CATSDPLAGNTDTQYF. The CDR3 DNA reads as TGTGCCACCAGTGACCCTCTAGCGGGGAACACAGATACGCAGTATTTT.

The rearrangement links TRBV7-3 to TRBJ2-3, with 11 nucleotides matching TRBD2. In germline, CDR1 is SGHTA, CDR2 FQGTGA. CDR3 size: 17 residues. V lost 1 base and J lost 5; bases outside the gene matches: 8. CDR3 bases: TGTGCCAGCAGCTTAAAGGCCCCACTAGCGGGAGAAGATACGCAGTATTTT. This codes for CASSLKAPLAGEDTQYF.

This chain links TRBV6-5 with TRBJ2-7; 11 nucleotides line up with TRBD1. This CDR3 is built from 14 residues. CDR1 MNHEY and CDR2 SVGAGI come from the germline V gene. The trim removed 6 bases at V and 3 bases at J, leaving 4 bases unmatched. Here the CDR3 reads CASRAGTGGYEQYF. CDR3 DNA: TGTGCCAGCAGGGCCGGGACAGGGGGCTACGAGCAGTACTTC.

The CDR3 reads CASSANSGGANVLTF. The CDR3 DNA is TGTGCCAGCAGTGCCAACTCGGGGGGGGCCAACGTCCTGACTTTC. V and J are TRBV6-1 and TRBJ2-6, with D possibly being TRBD2 (5 bases). This CDR3 has 15 amino acids. In germline, CDR1 is MNHNS, CDR2 SASEGT. The V end lost 4 bases, the J end lost 4 bases, and 11 bases lay between the germline ends.

The chain carries TRBV27 and TRBJ2-7, with TRBD1 identical over 8 bases. Looked up from germline, CDR1 is MNHEY and CDR2 is SMNVEV (reference sequence). The CDR3 runs 13 residues. Trimming took 4 bases from V and 5 from J; bases not matched to a gene: 4. This chain's CDR3 is CASSYDRGNEQYF. CDR3 nucleotides: TGTGCCAGCAGTTACGACAGGGGAAACGAGCAGTACTTC.

The V gene is TRBV4-3, the J gene TRBJ1-1; D is unresolved. Germline CDR1 LGHNA, CDR2 YSLEER. The V end lost 1 base, the J end lost 5 bases, and 20 bases lay between the germline ends. This CDR3 region has 17 residues. CDR3 in amino acids: CASSQVSSVAGRTEAFF. Written as DNA, the CDR3 is TGCGCCAGCAGCCAAGTATCTTCGGTTGCGGGAAGGACTGAAGCTTTCTTT.

The gene calls are TRBV28 and TRBJ2-7; TRBD1 agrees at 8 bases. Germline V gives CDR1 MDHEN, CDR2 SYDVKM. V trimming: 6 bases; J trimming: 2 bases; junction bases outside the gene matches: 9. The CDR3 extends over 15 amino acids. CDR3 nucleotides: TGTGCCAGCAGAACCGGGACAGGCTTGACCTACGAGCAGTACTTC. This gives the protein CASRTGTGLTYEQYF.